This T cell receptor beta chain was captured in a study of T cell responses to AZD1222 COVID-19 vaccine (dated by TCRdb to the early 2020s). About the investigation overall: Because spike-specific TCR depth and breadth did not differ between the two schedules, AZD1222 recipients who got a second dose at roughly 4 weeks were pooled with those who got a second dose at roughly 12 weeks. A total of 230 or so trial participants underwent TCR sequencing, of whom some 210 received two doses of AZD1222 and about 25 received two doses of the MenACWY control vaccine. Enrollment into the trials was organized by age into subgroups of 18-55, 56-69 and 70-plus years, and those subgroups contained about 150, 27 and 61 TCR-sequenced participants, respectively. General conclusions and limits of the study: CD4 TCRs associated with the vaccine covered the entire spike protein, and the dominant responses were in regions 160-218 and 743-854. Conclusions about previously exposed vaccinees are limited, since just six AZD1222 recipients were seropositive for SARS-CoV-2 at baseline. Participants were mostly white British and included more females than males, and it was suggested by the authors that clonal diversity may have been underestimated. After two AZD1222 doses, both the breadth and the depth of spike-specific TCRs were significantly higher than at day 0 and than in MenACWY recipients. Reportedly, almost half of the unique spike-specific TCRs recognized epitopes lying outside the regions that are mutated in the B.1.351 and B.1.1.7 variants. Because no day 14 peak-response samples were available, repertoires were characterized only after the peak T cell response. The 56-69-year group was small, and its depth increase did not reach significance, likely because of low power.

The CDR3 regions of human TCRbeta chains were analyzed by immunosequencing. The paper's processing steps were these. Repertoire TCRs were checked for matches against a reference library of SARS-CoV-2-specific TCRs that had been generated using the MIRA antigen-specificity platform. Breadth meant the fraction of unique TCRs that were SARS-CoV-2-associated, whereas depth meant the fraction of total T cells that were SARS-CoV-2-associated. Using the MIRA data, every spike-specific TCR was mapped to the spike region that the TCR reacted to and assigned to either a CD4 or a CD8 class. Log10-transformed breadth and depth values were compared by one-way ANOVA with Sidak's multiple comparisons tests. TCRdb took this table from immuneACCESS and kept in-frame rearrangements with V and J called. Such tables lack part of the clones; where checked against another copy, unresolved V genes explain under half of the gap, and the rest is unexplained. For V, J and clone size, that table is used; D and trimming come from the DNA. Recorded for this sample are about 130,000 clones; 80% to 90% of them occurred a single time. The top ten clones comprise about 7.9% of the sample.

The sample's time point label, decoded: baseline before first vaccination. Samples from vaccinated people were obtained from the UK trials COV001 and COV002, which included a single-blind randomized controlled phase 2/3 trial of AZD1222 (ChAdOx1 nCoV-19) in healthy adults. For TCRbeta chain sequencing, PBMC samples from trial participants were taken at day 0 and at day 28 after the second dose. Relative to germline, V is 2 bases shorter and J is 6 bases shorter, with 18 bases between their ends. Counted from cysteine to phenylalanine, this CDR3 has 16 amino acids. Here the CDR3 DNA is all that survives: 48 bases in frame from base 1. Per the germline V gene, SGDLS is the CDR1 and YYNGEE is the CDR2. Note on this clone: What this receptor recognizes is not known. No clone much larger than this one lies a single base away; base qualities are absent.

The sequencing used peripheral blood, collected on day 0 of AZD1222 vaccination. The sequence joins TRBV9 to TRBJ2-1; the D call could be TRBD1 or TRBD2, with each sharing 6 bases. The sequence was collected from an adult in good health. The CDR3 is CASSVTWGALSNEQFF. Here is the DNA: TGTGCCAGCAGCGTGACCTGGGGGGCCCTCTCCAATGAGCAGTTCTTC.